Listed below are T cell receptor beta chains from one sample, sequenced in a study of blood T cell repertoires in COVID-19. Profiling relied on immunoSEQ multiplex PCR, and the TCRdb table lists in-frame clones only, not all of them. The sample lists 150,000 to 200,000 clones; 65% to 90% were seen once. Sequencing used peripheral blood. Receptors originate from a man over 45 with active or convalescent COVID-19. CDR3s include the opening cysteine and the closing phenylalanine or tryptophan. D genes are given only for firm matches. Clone size appears in some rows only: once, few, many, or a class for an expanded clone.

j_call: TRBJ1-2
clone_size: .
v_call: TRBV18
d_call: .
cdr3_nt: TGTGCCAGCTCACCACGAGAGTTCGGTGGCTACACCTTC
cdr3_aa: CASSPREFGGYTF

j_call: TRBJ2-5
clone_size: .
v_call: TRBV7-2
d_call: TRBD2
cdr3_nt: TGTGCCAGCAGCCTAACTAGCGGGGGGGCCCGAGAGACCCAGTACTTC
cdr3_aa: CASSLTSGGARETQYF

j_call: TRBJ2-5
clone_size: .
v_call: TRBV28
d_call: TRBD2
cdr3_nt: TGTGCCAGCAGTTCGCCCGGGACTAGCGGGGGGGAAGAGACCCAGTACTTC
cdr3_aa: CASSSPGTSGGEETQYF

j_call: TRBJ2-5
clone_size: .
v_call: TRBV9
d_call: TRBD1
cdr3_nt: TGTGCCAGCAGCGTCCGGACCGGGACAGCGTACCAAGAGACCCAGTACTTC
cdr3_aa: CASSVRTGTAYQETQYF

j_call: TRBJ1-5
clone_size: .
v_call: TRBV19
d_call: .
cdr3_nt: TGTGCCAGTAGGGAGACAGGCGGGAGGGGCAATCAGCCCCAGCATTTT
cdr3_aa: CASRETGGRGNQPQHF

j_call: TRBJ1-1
clone_size: once
v_call: TRBV19
d_call: .
cdr3_nt: TGTGCCAACTCGGGGGGCATAAGGGAAATGAACACTGAAGCTTTCTTT
cdr3_aa: CANSGGIREMNTEAFF

j_call: TRBJ2-7
clone_size: .
v_call: TRBV3-1/TRBV3-2
d_call: .
cdr3_nt: TGTGCCAGCAGCACCCCTGACCGGGCCTACGAGCAGTACTTC
cdr3_aa: CASSTPDRAYEQYF

j_call: TRBJ2-1
clone_size: .
v_call: TRBV6-5
d_call: TRBD1
cdr3_nt: TGTGCCAGCACGGCCGGGACAGGGGATGAGCAGTTCTTC
cdr3_aa: CASTAGTGDEQFF

j_call: TRBJ2-2
clone_size: .
v_call: TRBV7-2
d_call: TRBD1
cdr3_nt: TGTGCCAGCAGCTTAGTCTCAGGGGGAGTAACCGGGGAGCTGTTTTTT
cdr3_aa: CASSLVSGGVTGELFF

j_call: TRBJ1-4
clone_size: .
v_call: TRBV6-5
d_call: TRBD1
cdr3_nt: TGTGCCAGCGGATACGGGACAGGGGCCGAGAAACTGTTTTTT
cdr3_aa: CASGYGTGAEKLFF

j_call: TRBJ1-5
clone_size: .
v_call: TRBV7-2
d_call: .
cdr3_nt: TGTGCCAGCAGCCCTGGCGGGGCTAGCAATCAGCCCCAGCATTTT
cdr3_aa: CASSPGGASNQPQHF

j_call: TRBJ2-7
clone_size: .
v_call: TRBV7-9
d_call: TRBD1
cdr3_nt: TGTGCCAGCAGTTGGGGACAGGGGGGTTTAGACGAGCAGTACTTC
cdr3_aa: CASSWGQGGLDEQYF

j_call: TRBJ1-2
clone_size: .
v_call: TRBV12-3/TRBV12-4
d_call: .
cdr3_nt: TGTGCCAGCAGTTCAACGGTCTATGGCTACACCTTC
cdr3_aa: CASSSTVYGYTF

j_call: TRBJ2-5
clone_size: once
v_call: TRBV7-9
d_call: .
cdr3_nt: TGTGCCAGCAGTCCTGAGACCCAGTACTTC
cdr3_aa: CASSPETQYF

j_call: TRBJ2-2
clone_size: .
v_call: TRBV19
d_call: .
cdr3_nt: TGTGCCAGTAGTATTCTACGGAACACCGGGGAGCTGTTTTTT
cdr3_aa: CASSILRNTGELFF

j_call: TRBJ2-7
clone_size: .
v_call: TRBV14
d_call: TRBD2
cdr3_nt: TGTGCCAGCAGCCAAGTCCCGGGAGGCGTCGGCGAGCAGTACTTC
cdr3_aa: CASSQVPGGVGEQYF

j_call: TRBJ1-4
clone_size: .
v_call: TRBV4-1
d_call: .
cdr3_nt: TGCGCCAGCAGCCAACTAGCGGGGCCCAATGAAAAACTGTTTTTT
cdr3_aa: CASSQLAGPNEKLFF

j_call: TRBJ2-7
clone_size: .
v_call: TRBV28
d_call: .
cdr3_nt: TGTGCCAGCAGTTCCGGACTCTCCTACGAGCAGTACTTC
cdr3_aa: CASSSGLSYEQYF

j_call: TRBJ1-4
clone_size: .
v_call: TRBV23-1
d_call: .
cdr3_nt: TGCGCCAGCAGTCAATCGAGGGGGGGAACTAATGAAAAACTGTTTTTT
cdr3_aa: CASSQSRGGTNEKLFF

j_call: TRBJ1-2
clone_size: .
v_call: TRBV20-1
d_call: TRBD1
cdr3_nt: TGCAGTGCTAGTGGGGGACAGCTACTCTATGGCTACACCTTC
cdr3_aa: CSASGGQLLYGYTF

j_call: TRBJ2-2
clone_size: .
v_call: TRBV6-2/TRBV6-3
d_call: .
cdr3_nt: TGTGCCAGCAGTCCACCGGGCGGGGAGCTGTTTTTT
cdr3_aa: CASSPPGGELFF

j_call: TRBJ2-6
clone_size: .
v_call: TRBV9
d_call: TRBD1
cdr3_nt: TGTGCCAGCAGCGCCGAGGGACAGGGGTTCTCTGGGGCCAACGTCCTGACTTTC
cdr3_aa: CASSAEGQGFSGANVLTF

j_call: TRBJ1-1
clone_size: .
v_call: TRBV5-1
d_call: .
cdr3_nt: TGCGCCAGCAGCTTGACGGACACTGAAGCTTTCTTT
cdr3_aa: CASSLTDTEAFF

j_call: TRBJ2-7
clone_size: .
v_call: TRBV24-1
d_call: TRBD2
cdr3_nt: TGTGCCACCAGTGAGGCTAGCGGGGTAAAGGAGCAGTACTTC
cdr3_aa: CATSEASGVKEQYF

j_call: TRBJ1-1
clone_size: .
v_call: TRBV7-3
d_call: .
cdr3_nt: TGTGCCAGCAGTGGGGAGTGGAACACTGAAGCTTTCTTT
cdr3_aa: CASSGEWNTEAFF

j_call: TRBJ1-5
clone_size: .
v_call: TRBV4-2
d_call: TRBD1
cdr3_nt: TGTGCCAGCAGCCCCCTAGGACAGGGAAGGGGCAATCAGCCCCAGCATTTT
cdr3_aa: CASSPLGQGRGNQPQHF

j_call: TRBJ2-7
clone_size: .
v_call: TRBV4-2
d_call: TRBD1
cdr3_nt: TGTGCCAGCAGCACTCGACAGGGGGTGGAGTACGAGCAGTACTTC
cdr3_aa: CASSTRQGVEYEQYF

j_call: TRBJ1-1
clone_size: .
v_call: TRBV5-6
d_call: TRBD1
cdr3_nt: TGTGCCAGCAGATGGCGACAGGGAATTCCGGGTGAAGCTTTCTTT
cdr3_aa: CASRWRQGIPGEAFF

j_call: TRBJ2-2
clone_size: .
v_call: TRBV2
d_call: TRBD2
cdr3_nt: TGTGCCAGCAGGGGGACTACCGTATCGGGGGAGCTGTTTTTT
cdr3_aa: CASRGTTVSGELFF

j_call: TRBJ2-5
clone_size: .
v_call: TRBV2
d_call: TRBD1
cdr3_nt: TGTGCCAGGGGACAGCAAGAGACCCAGTACTTC
cdr3_aa: CARGQQETQYF

j_call: TRBJ2-1
clone_size: .
v_call: TRBV24-1
d_call: TRBD1
cdr3_nt: TGTGCCACCAGTGACGCAGGGACAGGAGATTCCTACAATGAGCAGTTCTTC
cdr3_aa: CATSDAGTGDSYNEQFF

j_call: TRBJ1-6
clone_size: .
v_call: TRBV3-1/TRBV3-2
d_call: TRBD1
cdr3_nt: TGTGCCAGCAGTTCCCGGACAGGGGCTTTTAATTCACCCCTCCACTTT
cdr3_aa: CASSSRTGAFNSPLHF

j_call: TRBJ2-5
clone_size: .
v_call: TRBV5-1
d_call: .
cdr3_nt: TGCGCCAGCAGTTCGTCAGGGGGGTCGGAGACCCAGTACTTC
cdr3_aa: CASSSSGGSETQYF

j_call: TRBJ2-2
clone_size: few
v_call: TRBV5-4
d_call: TRBD2
cdr3_nt: TGTGCCAGCAGCTTGGGATTGGGGCTAGCGGTATCGAACACCGGGGAGCTGTTTTTT
cdr3_aa: CASSLGLGLAVSNTGELFF

j_call: TRBJ1-5
clone_size: .
v_call: TRBV6-2/TRBV6-3
d_call: .
cdr3_nt: TGTGCCAGCAGTTACCCGGCGGGGGGAGAAGAATGGAATCAGCCCCAGCATTTT
cdr3_aa: CASSYPAGGEEWNQPQHF

j_call: TRBJ1-5
clone_size: .
v_call: TRBV19
d_call: TRBD1
cdr3_nt: TGTGCCAGTAGCTTACAGGGGGCGCGAAGCAATCAGCCCCAGCATTTT
cdr3_aa: CASSLQGARSNQPQHF

j_call: TRBJ2-1
clone_size: once
v_call: TRBV6-4
d_call: .
cdr3_nt: TGTGCCAGCAGTGAAGAGGTAGGAGGTGAGCAGTTCTTC
cdr3_aa: CASSEEVGGEQFF

j_call: TRBJ1-3
clone_size: .
v_call: TRBV6-5
d_call: .
cdr3_nt: TGTGCCAGCAGTTACTCGGCGGGAATGTTAAACACCATATATTTT
cdr3_aa: CASSYSAGMLNTIYF

j_call: TRBJ2-1
clone_size: .
v_call: TRBV27
d_call: TRBD2
cdr3_nt: TGTGCCAGCAGCAGGAGGACTAGCGGGAACTATGAGCAGTTCTTC
cdr3_aa: CASSRRTSGNYEQFF

j_call: TRBJ1-2
clone_size: few
v_call: TRBV5-4
d_call: .
cdr3_nt: TGTGCCAGCAGCTTGTTCGGGGAATATGGCTACACCTTC
cdr3_aa: CASSLFGEYGYTF

j_call: TRBJ1-2
clone_size: .
v_call: TRBV29-1
d_call: .
cdr3_nt: TGCAGCGTTGTTACGGGGAACTATGGCTACACCTTC
cdr3_aa: CSVVTGNYGYTF

j_call: TRBJ2-1
clone_size: many
v_call: TRBV5-1
d_call: TRBD1
cdr3_nt: TGCGCCAGCAGCTTGGAGGCAGGGGGCCAGCATGAGCAGTTCTTC
cdr3_aa: CASSLEAGGQHEQFF

j_call: TRBJ2-5
clone_size: once
v_call: TRBV2
d_call: .
cdr3_nt: TGTGCCAGCAGCGTCGGGACTCAAGAGACCCAGTACTTC
cdr3_aa: CASSVGTQETQYF

j_call: TRBJ1-2
clone_size: .
v_call: TRBV5-1
d_call: TRBD1
cdr3_nt: TGCGCCAGCAGCTTGACGGAAGGGGGCCGGTATGGCTACACCTTC
cdr3_aa: CASSLTEGGRYGYTF

j_call: TRBJ2-6
clone_size: few
v_call: TRBV6-2/TRBV6-3
d_call: TRBD1
cdr3_nt: TGTGCCAGCAGTTACTCGGTTCAGGGGGCTCGATCTGGGGCCAACGTCCTGACTTTC
cdr3_aa: CASSYSVQGARSGANVLTF

j_call: TRBJ1-1
clone_size: .
v_call: TRBV19
d_call: .
cdr3_nt: TGTGCCAGTAGTTCGATTGGGGCCGAAGCTTTCTTT
cdr3_aa: CASSSIGAEAFF

j_call: TRBJ2-2
clone_size: few
v_call: TRBV5-1
d_call: TRBD1
cdr3_nt: TGCGCCAGCAGCTTCGGACAGGGGGGAACCGGGGAGCTGTTTTTT
cdr3_aa: CASSFGQGGTGELFF

j_call: TRBJ2-7
clone_size: .
v_call: TRBV4-3
d_call: .
cdr3_nt: TGCGCCAGCAGCGCTCAAAAAGACACCGCCTACGAGCAGTACTTC
cdr3_aa: CASSAQKDTAYEQYF

j_call: TRBJ1-2
clone_size: .
v_call: TRBV19
d_call: TRBD1
cdr3_nt: TGTGCCAGTACCAGGCCGGGACAGGGGTACTATGGCTACACCTTC
cdr3_aa: CASTRPGQGYYGYTF

j_call: TRBJ1-6
clone_size: .
v_call: TRBV5-1
d_call: .
cdr3_nt: TGCGCCAGCATGGCAGGAATAAATTCACCCCTCCACTTT
cdr3_aa: CASMAGINSPLHF

j_call: TRBJ1-2
clone_size: .
v_call: TRBV27
d_call: .
cdr3_nt: TGTGCCAGCGCTTTGGGGGAGGGGAATGGATATGGCTACACCTTC
cdr3_aa: CASALGEGNGYGYTF

j_call: TRBJ1-2
clone_size: .
v_call: TRBV2
d_call: TRBD1
cdr3_nt: TGTGCCAGCAGCGGTAAACAGGGGGGGAATGGCTACACCTTC
cdr3_aa: CASSGKQGGNGYTF

j_call: TRBJ1-5
clone_size: .
v_call: TRBV10-2
d_call: TRBD1
cdr3_nt: TGCGCCACCACCGGACAGGGCAATCAGCCCCAGCATTTT
cdr3_aa: CATTGQGNQPQHF

j_call: TRBJ1-6
clone_size: .
v_call: TRBV6-5
d_call: .
cdr3_nt: TGTGCCAGCAGTTCCTCCTCCGGGAGGACAAACTTT
cdr3_aa: CASSSSSGRTNF

j_call: TRBJ1-1
clone_size: .
v_call: TRBV19
d_call: TRBD1
cdr3_nt: TGTGCCAGTAGTTTGACAGGGGTGGTAACTGAAGCTTTCTTT
cdr3_aa: CASSLTGVVTEAFF